The 2 T cell receptor beta chains below were found in one sample sequenced in a study of cytomegalovirus exposure and HLA in healthy donors. 13 Jbeta primers and 60 Vbeta primers were used for the PCR. The protocol was immunoSEQ multiplex PCR, while the TCRdb copy is restricted to in-frame clones and leaves out a portion. The top ten hold around 1% of the sample, which has approximately 110,000 clones, roughly 81% seen once. Sequencing used PBMCs. These receptors originate from a woman in her 30s in good health and CMV-seronegative.

V gene TRBV6-1 combines with J gene TRBJ2-1, with D perhaps TRBD2 (6 bases). Germline assignment: CDR1 MNHNS and CDR2 SASEGT. The CDR3 totals 18 residues. Deletions cut 3 bases from V and 5 bases from J, with 23 bases between. As DNA, the CDR3 is TGTGCCAGCAGTGAGAGTTTCTCCCGGAACCGGGGGAACAATGAGCAGTTCTTC. This codes for CASSESFSRNRGNNEQFF.

The chain combines TRBV4-3 with TRBJ2-2; D might be TRBD1 (6 bases). The V end lost 4 bases, the J end lost 5 bases, and 11 bases lay between the germline ends. Germline CDR1 and CDR2: LGHNA and YSLEER. The CDR3 sequence is 14 residues long. CDR3 sequence: CASSPRGWTGELFF. DNA for the CDR3: TGCGCCAGCAGCCCAAGGGGGTGGACCGGGGAGCTGTTTTTT.